These 29 T cell receptor beta chains came from one sample sequenced in a study of OX40 agonist ivuxolimab in advanced cancers. The repertoire was sequenced with immunoSEQ multiplex PCR; TCRdb's copy has only in-frame clones and lacks some. Of tens of thousands of clones in the sample, about 92% were seen once. Source: CD4+ or CD8+ T cells sorted from blood, taken in a trial of the OX40 agonist ivuxolimab. The receptors shown here come from an adult with an advanced solid tumor such as melanoma, head and neck, liver or kidney cancer.

The chain is built from TRBV9 and TRBJ2-1; D call uncertain. This CDR3 spans 17 amino acids. In germline, CDR1 is SGDLS, CDR2 YYNGEE. V was trimmed by 0 bases and J by 1 base, leaving 14 bases between them. The CDR3 sequence: CASSVGGPHGSYNEQFF. DNA of the CDR3: TGTGCCAGCAGCGTAGGTGGCCCTCACGGGTCCTACAATGAGCAGTTCTTC.

The chain employs TRBV11-2 and TRBJ2-5; 7 bases match TRBD2. The CDR3 is 15 residues long. Germline V gene data show CDR1 as SGHAT and CDR2 as FQNNGV. V gave up 5 bases and J gave up 0 bases; unmatched junction bases: 6. As DNA, the CDR3 is TGTGCCAGCAGCCGGCGGGCGGGAGACCAAGAGACCCAGTACTTC. This codes for CASSRRAGDQETQYF.

The chain has TRBV14 and TRBJ2-1; D uncertain. The CDR3 consists of 12 residues. The ends were cut back, 0 bases at V and 10 bases at J, with 7 bases in the middle. Germline V lookup: CDR1 SGHDN, CDR2 FVKESK. This chain's CDR3 is CASSQEAVEQFF. CDR3 coding DNA: TGTGCCAGCAGCCAAGAAGCCGTAGAGCAGTTCTTC. The full variable domain, with the rest looked up from reference TRBV14 and TRBJ2-1, is EAGVTQFPSHSVIEKGQTVTLRCDPISGHDNLYWYRRVMGKEIKFLLHFVKESKQDESGMPNNRFLAERTGGTYSTLKVQPAELEDSGVYFCASSQEAVEQFFGPGTRLTVL.

The rearrangement links TRBV6-5 to TRBJ2-1; TRBD2 matches 7 bases. In germline, CDR1 is MNHEY, CDR2 SVGAGI. The CDR3 is 15 amino acids. Trimming cost V 2 bases and J 3 bases; bases outside gene matches: 4. The DNA for the CDR3 is TGTGCCAGCAGTTACCGGCTAGCGGACTACAATGAGCAGTTCTTC. Residues: CASSYRLADYNEQFF.

This chain connects TRBV5-1 to TRBJ1-1; D is unresolved. The germline gives CDR1 SGHRS, CDR2 YFSETQ. The CDR3 runs to 13 residues. V gave up 4 bases and J gave up 6 bases, with 13 bases separating them. The CDR3 nucleotides are TGCGCCAGCAGCACCCGACCAGGCCCTGAAGCTTTCTTT. Translated, it gives CASSTRPGPEAFF.

The chain is built from TRBV19 and TRBJ2-7; possible D gene TRBD2, 5 bases. Deletions cut 3 bases from V and 5 bases from J, with 11 bases between. Looked up from germline, CDR1 is LNHDA and CDR2 is SQIVND (reference sequence). The CDR3 runs 13 residues. CDR3 bases: TGTGCCAGTAGTATTACACCCGGGAACGAGCAGTACTTC. Encoded protein: CASSITPGNEQYF.

V and J are TRBV29-1 and TRBJ1-2; the D is unclear. Germline V gene lookup returns CDR1 SQVTM and CDR2 ANQGSEA. The CDR3 runs 12 residues. V dropped 5 bases and J dropped 3 bases, with 10 bases sitting between them. The CDR3 here is CSVPGSYYGYTF. The CDR3 DNA is TGCAGCGTTCCCGGGTCCTACTATGGCTACACCTTC.

J is TRBJ1-1 and V is TRBV7-9, with D perhaps matching TRBD1 (5 bases). The CDR3 is made up of 16 amino acids. The germline V gene encodes CDR1 SEHNR and CDR2 FQNEAQ (reference sequence). Trimming removed 3 bases at V and 1 base at J, with 15 bases between. The CDR3: CASSLYQGLPNTEAFF. The CDR3 nucleotides read TGTGCCAGCAGCTTGTACCAGGGACTCCCGAACACTGAAGCTTTCTTT.

The J gene is TRBJ1-6, the V gene TRBV7-2; D not certain. CDR1 SGHTA and CDR2 FQGNSA come from the germline V gene. V gave up 1 base and J gave up 4 bases, with 11 bases separating them. The CDR3 covers 16 residues. The CDR3 DNA sequence: TGTGCCAGCAGCTTAGGTTCAACGGCATATAATTCACCCCTCCACTTT. This sequence encodes CASSLGSTAYNSPLHF.

This chain links TRBV9 with TRBJ2-7; the D gene could be TRBD1 or TRBD2 (7 bases each). Trimming removed 0 bases from V and 1 base from J, with 17 bases in between. Germline V gene data show CDR1 as SGDLS and CDR2 as YYNGEE. The CDR3 totals 17 residues. The CDR3 DNA sequence: TGTGCCAGCAGCGTAGAGTCAGCGGGACAGCTATCCTACGAGCAGTACTTC. Its protein is CASSVESAGQLSYEQYF.

V and J are TRBV6-1 and TRBJ2-2; 7 bases match TRBD2. CDR1 and CDR2 from the germline V gene are MNHNS and SASEGT. The V gene end was trimmed by 2 bases and the J gene end by 5 bases; junction bases not matched to a gene: 8. The CDR3 has 16 residues. CDR3 coding DNA: TGTGCCAGCAGTGAATTTGCGGGAGTCGGGACCGGGGAGCTGTTTTTT. This gives the protein CASSEFAGVGTGELFF.

The chain employs TRBV5-8 and TRBJ2-7, with a weak D call TRBD2 (6 bases). The CDR3 runs to 13 residues. Germline V CDR1 and CDR2: SGHTS, YDEGEE. The ends were cut back, 3 bases at V and 4 bases at J, with 11 bases in the middle. The CDR3 DNA sequence: TGTGCCAGCAGCTCCCCGGGGAGGTACGAGCAGTACTTC. Its protein is CASSSPGRYEQYF.

This chain uses TRBV5-4 with TRBJ2-1, with 10 nucleotides matching TRBD2. The CDR3 extends over 16 amino acids. V shed 2 bases and J 5 bases; nucleotides not matched to a gene: 7. CDR1 SGHNT and CDR2 YYREEE come from the germline V gene (reference sequence). CDR3 DNA sequence: TGTGCCAGCAGCTTACTGAGCGGGAGGGCCCACAATGAGCAGTTCTTC. Protein sequence: CASSLLSGRAHNEQFF.

The chain couples TRBV29-1 to TRBJ2-7; D perhaps matches TRBD1 (6 bases). Germline V gene sequence: CDR1 SQVTM, CDR2 ANQGSEA. This CDR3 region has 15 residues. The V gene lost 6 bases and the J gene lost 0 bases, with 18 bases spanning the gap. CDR3 residues: CSVAPGHMDSYEQYF. Here the CDR3 DNA reads TGCAGCGTCGCGCCGGGACATATGGACTCCTACGAGCAGTACTTC.

This clone was recorded only once. At one end, the junction sequence differs from germline, possibly due to a read error. The chain couples TRBV7-7 to TRBJ2-2; D call uncertain. This CDR3 region has 12 residues. Per the germline V gene, CDR1 is SSHAT and CDR2 is FNYEAQ (reference sequence). CDR3 residues: CASSSISGELFF. As DNA, the CDR3 is TGTGCTAGCAGTTCTATTAGCGGGGAGCTGTTTTTT.

This clone appeared once. The V and J genes are TRBV4-2 and TRBJ2-1; D is ambiguous. The CDR3 is made up of 12 amino acids. V was clipped by 0 bases and J by 10 bases, with 7 bases between them. CDR1 and CDR2 from the germline V gene are LGHNA and YNFKEQ. The CDR3 DNA reads as TGTGCCAGCAGCCAAGAGGTAAACGAGCAGTTCTTC. It encodes CASSQEVNEQFF.

This clone was seen more than once but under ten times. The CDR3 DNA sequence: TGTGCCATCAGTGAGAAAGTGGGCCGGGGCTACACCTTC. This codes for CAISEKVGRGYTF. The V and J genes are TRBV10-3 and TRBJ1-2; D remains ambiguous. This CDR3 is built from 13 residues. CDR1 is ENHRY, CDR2 SYGVKD, per germline. The V end lost 2 bases, the J end lost 8 bases, and 12 bases lay between the germline ends.

The V call is TRBV2, the J call TRBJ2-5, with 11 bases fitting TRBD2. The CDR3 is made up of 13 amino acids. Germline V gene lookup returns CDR1 SNHLY and CDR2 FYNNEI. The V and J ends lost 7 bases and 4 bases, in that order; junction bases with no gene match: 2. The CDR3 coding sequence is TGTGCCAGCATAACTAGCGGGAGAGAGACCCAGTACTTC. Residues: CASITSGRETQYF.

The chain employs TRBV19 and TRBJ2-1, with unresolved D. Germline V lookup: CDR1 LNHDA, CDR2 SQIVND (reference sequence). The CDR3 spans 12 residues. V was shortened by 1 base and J by 3 bases, with 1 base between the two germline ends. The CDR3 is CASSIVYNEQFF. The CDR3 DNA reads TGTGCCAGTAGTATAGTCTACAATGAGCAGTTCTTC.

This clone was found once. The chain is built from TRBV19 and TRBJ1-1; D perhaps matches TRBD1 (5 bases). Germline CDR1 reads LNHDA; CDR2 reads SQIVND (reference sequence). The CDR3 consists of 14 residues. Trimming cost V 4 bases and J 4 bases, with 13 bases left between them. The CDR3 DNA sequence: TGTGCCAGTAGTACCCCCCCGGGGCCCACTGAAGCTTTCTTT. Residues: CASSTPPGPTEAFF.

The chain has TRBV5-4 and TRBJ2-7; 7 nucleotides match TRBD1. The CDR3 spans 15 residues. Per the germline V gene, CDR1 is SGHNT and CDR2 is YYREEE (reference sequence). The V segment lost 0 bases and the J segment 4 bases; nucleotides outside the gene matches: 7. CDR3: CASSLDRGIRYEQYF. The CDR3 region has the DNA TGTGCCAGCAGCTTGGACAGGGGAATTCGGTACGAGCAGTACTTC.

The rearrangement joins TRBV27 to TRBJ2-1; 12 positions match TRBD2. Germline V gives CDR1 MNHEY, CDR2 SMNVEV (reference sequence). J was trimmed by 8 bases and V by 6 bases; bases with no gene match: 5. The CDR3 runs to 14 residues. This CDR3 is CASSLAGGPHEQFF. The CDR3 DNA follows: TGTGCCAGCAGCCTAGCGGGAGGGCCCCATGAGCAGTTCTTC.

The chain links TRBV5-4 to TRBJ1-2, with 7 bases matching TRBD1. Germline V lookup: CDR1 SGHNT, CDR2 YYREEE (reference sequence). The CDR3 covers 13 residues. V was pared by 5 bases and J by 3 bases, with 4 bases of the junction left unmatched. The CDR3 loop is CASSPQGDYGYTF. In DNA, the CDR3 is TGTGCCAGCAGTCCTCAGGGGGACTATGGCTACACCTTC.

For the CDR3, the DNA is TGTGCCAGCAGCACCCCTGGGACAGGGGTTGGCGGCTACACCTTC. It specifies CASSTPGTGVGGYTF. The chain combines TRBV7-9 with TRBJ1-2; the match to TRBD1 covers 10 bases. The CDR3 consists of 15 residues. V trimming: 5 bases; J trimming: 8 bases; junction bases outside the gene matches: 11. CDR1 and CDR2 (germline): SEHNR, FQNEAQ (reference sequence).

V gene TRBV6-5 combines with J gene TRBJ2-7; 9 bases map to TRBD1. CDR3 length equals 14 residues. Germline V CDR1 and CDR2: MNHEY, SVGAGI. J gave up 5 bases and V 5 bases, and 7 bases lay outside the gene matches. The CDR3 nucleotides are TGTGCCAGCAGTCATGGGACAGGGTACGACGAGCAGTACTTC. Translation: CASSHGTGYDEQYF.

CDR3: CASNLGALTAGRTEAFF. CDR3 nucleotides: TGTGCCAGCAACTTAGGGGCTCTTACCGCCGGGAGGACTGAAGCTTTCTTT. The V call is TRBV28, the J call TRBJ1-1; possibly TRBD1 for D (5 bases). This CDR3 has 17 amino acids. Deletions cut 7 bases from V and 5 bases from J, with 26 bases between. Germline V gene lookup returns CDR1 MDHEN and CDR2 SYDVKM.

Worth noting for this clone: One junction end disagrees with the germline gene, perhaps due to a read error. The chain joins TRBV7-7 to TRBJ2-3, with D perhaps matching TRBD1 (6 bases). The CDR3 sequence is 15 residues long. Germline lookup yields CDR1 SSHAT and CDR2 FNYEAQ (reference sequence). The CDR3 region has the DNA TGTGCTAGCAGCTTAGGCCCAGGGGGCACAGATACGCAGTATTTT. It codes for CASSLGPGGTDTQYF.

This CDR3 reads CASSERLNTEAFF. DNA of the CDR3: TGTGCCAGCAGTGAAAGGCTGAACACTGAAGCTTTCTTT. The chain recombines TRBV6-1 with TRBJ1-1; D gene uncertain. Germline V lookup: CDR1 MNHNS, CDR2 SASEGT. This CDR3 spans 13 amino acids. V was clipped by 2 bases and J by 0 bases, with 4 bases between them.

CDR3 sequence: CASSFLTRTGLSYNEQFF. CDR3 DNA sequence: TGTGCCAGCAGTTTTCTAACACGTACAGGGCTCTCCTACAATGAGCAGTTCTTC. This chain uses TRBV27 with TRBJ2-1; D possibly corresponds to TRBD1 (6 bases). The CDR3 runs to 18 residues. Germline V CDR1 and CDR2: MNHEY, SMNVEV (reference sequence). Trimming pared 3 bases from V and 0 bases from J, leaving 18 bases between.